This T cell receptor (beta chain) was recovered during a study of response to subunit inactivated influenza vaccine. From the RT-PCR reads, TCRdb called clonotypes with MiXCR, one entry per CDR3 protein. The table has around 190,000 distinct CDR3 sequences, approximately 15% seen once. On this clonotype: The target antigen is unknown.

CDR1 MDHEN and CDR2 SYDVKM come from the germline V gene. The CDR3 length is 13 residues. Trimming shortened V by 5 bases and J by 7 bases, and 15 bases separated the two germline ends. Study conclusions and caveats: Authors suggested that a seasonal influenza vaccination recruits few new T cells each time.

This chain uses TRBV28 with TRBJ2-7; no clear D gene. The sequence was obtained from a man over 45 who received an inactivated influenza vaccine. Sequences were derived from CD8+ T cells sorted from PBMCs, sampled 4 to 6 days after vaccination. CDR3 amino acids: CASSPRLVEEQYF. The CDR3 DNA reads TGTGCCAGCAGTCCTCGGTTGGTGGAGGAGCAGTACTTC. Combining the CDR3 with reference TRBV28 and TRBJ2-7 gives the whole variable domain DVKVTQSSRYLVKRTGEKVFLECVQDMDHENMFWYRQDPGLGLRLIYFSYDVKMKEKGDIPEGYSVSREKKERFSLILESASTNQTSMYLCASSPRLVEEQYFGPGTRLTVT.